The entry below gives a single T cell receptor beta chain sequence along with its context. The CDR3 runs 15 residues. V gave up 2 bases and J gave up 3 bases; unmatched junction bases: 4. Germline V gives CDR1 SGHRS, CDR2 YFSETQ. The sample belongs to a study of blood T cell repertoires in COVID-19. Sequencing used immunoSEQ multiplex PCR; TCRdb keeps in-frame clones, though not all of them. The sample includes about 260,000 clones, approximately 90% seen only once; the top ten take approximately 3.7%. This clonotype was sampled from a man in his fifties or sixties who had recovered from COVID-19. Sequencing was performed on peripheral blood. The genes are TRBV5-1 and TRBJ2-1; 8 bases agree with TRBD2. The CDR3 reads CASSFRLARYNEQFF. The CDR3 region has the DNA TGCGCCAGCAGCTTCCGACTAGCGCGCTACAATGAGCAGTTCTTC. The variable domain in full, completed from reference TRBV5-1 and TRBJ2-1, reads KAGVTQTPRYLIKTRGQQVTLSCSPISGHRSVSWYQQTPGQGLQFLFEYFSETQRNKGNFPGRFSGRQFSNSRSEMNVSTLELGDSALYLCASSFRLARYNEQFFGPGTRLTVL.